Below, 19 T cell receptor beta chains from the same sample are listed, as sequenced in a study of T-cell memory formation after mild COVID-19. MiXCR was run by TCRdb on the 5' RACE reads, yielding one entry per CDR3 protein. The repertoire holds hundreds of thousands of distinct CDR3 sequences, approximately 21% seen once, with about 8.2% in the top ten. The sequenced material came from PBMCs or a T cell subset sorted from them (not recorded which). The receptors come from an adult woman who had mild COVID-19 (a few samples of this study predate the infection). Cell type and time point are not known.

A word on this clonotype: Sequence at one end of the junction differs from germline and may be a read error. The chain carries TRBV5-1 and TRBJ1-4; no definite D call. CDR1 and CDR2 (germline): SGHRS, YFSETQ. The CDR3 runs 16 residues. The CDR3: CASSLEGGRLNERLFF. Written as DNA, the CDR3 is TGCGCCAGCAGCTTGGAAGGTGGCAGGCTTAATGAAAGACTGTTTTTT. The variable domain in full, with the rest retrieved from reference TRBV5-1 and TRBJ1-4, is KAGVTQTPRYLIKTRGQQVTLSCSPISGHRSVSWYQQTPGQGLQFLFEYFSETQRNKGNFPGRFSGRQFSNSRSEMNVSTLELGDSALYLCASSLEGGRLNERLFFGSGTQLSVL.

This clonotype was seen a handful of times. V and J are TRBV29-1 and TRBJ2-5; D is unclear. Germline loops: CDR1 SQVTM, CDR2 ANQGSEA. Trimming removed 2 bases from V and 5 bases from J, with 12 bases in between. The CDR3 sequence is 13 residues long. The CDR3 region has the DNA TGCAGCGTTGAACTCGATACCGGGGAGACCCAGTACTTC. This codes for CSVELDTGETQYF.

This clonotype was counted between two and nine times. V and J are TRBV12-3 or TRBV12-4 and TRBJ2-7, with D unresolved. V lost 4 bases and J 2 bases, leaving 9 bases between the germline ends. The CDR3 is 13 amino acids. The chain's CDR3 is CASSSYLTYEQYF. The CDR3, as DNA: TGTGCCAGCAGTTCCTACTTGACCTACGAGCAGTACTTC.

This clonotype has just a few counts. The J gene is TRBJ2-1, the V gene TRBV19; the D call may be TRBD1 or TRBD2 (5 bases each). Trimming removed 3 bases at V and 1 base at J, with 10 bases between. Looked up from germline, CDR1 is LNHDA and CDR2 is SQIVND (reference sequence). The CDR3 runs 15 residues. The CDR3 sequence: CASSIAWGSYNEQFF. CDR3 in DNA: TGTGCCAGTAGTATTGCTTGGGGGTCCTACAATGAGCAGTTCTTC.

The rearrangement joins TRBV7-2 to TRBJ2-1; TRBD2 matches at 14 bases. J lost 3 bases, V lost 4 bases, and 8 bases had no gene match. Germline CDR1 reads SGHTA; CDR2 reads FQGNSA. The length of the CDR3 is 18 residues. The CDR3 DNA sequence: TGTGCCAGCAGCTCCGGGACTAGCGGGAGTCGCCTCTACAATGAGCAGTTCTTC. Its translation is CASSSGTSGSRLYNEQFF. Full variable domain (outside the CDR3, taken from reference TRBV7-2 and TRBJ2-1): GAGVSQSPSNKVTEKGKDVELRCDPISGHTALYWYRQSLGQGLEFLIYFQGNSAPDKSGLPSDRFSAERTGGSVSTLTIQRTQQEDSAVYLCASSSGTSGSRLYNEQFFGPGTRLTVL.

For the CDR3, the DNA is TGTGCCAGCAGCTTAGCTCGAGGTTCCGGGACGAGTCGTTACGAGCAGTACTTC. Encoded protein: CASSLARGSGTSRYEQYF. The chain combines TRBV7-2 with TRBJ2-7, with D possibly called TRBD1 or TRBD2 (5 bases each). V lost 0 bases and J lost 4, with 22 bases in between. Germline loops: CDR1 SGHTA, CDR2 FQGNSA. The length of the CDR3 is 18 residues.

The chain links TRBV7-9 to TRBJ1-2; the D is unclear. CDR3 length equals 16 residues. The V gene lost 0 bases and the J gene lost 1 base, with 12 bases spanning the gap. Germline V gives CDR1 SEHNR, CDR2 FQNEAQ (reference sequence). CDR3 amino acids: CASSLAVRIFNYGYTF. In DNA form, the CDR3 reads TGTGCCAGCAGCTTAGCCGTCCGGATTTTTAACTATGGCTACACCTTC.

This clonotype was picked up a small number of times. V usage is TRBV5-1 and J usage is TRBJ2-1, with D possibly TRBD2 on 7 matching bases. Trimming pared 3 bases from V and 5 bases from J, leaving 12 bases between. The germline CDR1 and CDR2 sequences are SGHRS and YFSETQ. The CDR3 runs to 14 residues. CDR3 residues: CASSWGGHNNEQFF. The CDR3 bases are TGCGCCAGCAGCTGGGGGGGACACAACAATGAGCAGTTCTTC.

The table lists this clonotype with many counts. The CDR3 DNA reads TGTGCCAGCAGCTTAGTTCACTCTGGGGCCAACGTCCTGACTTTC. This encodes CASSLVHSGANVLTF. The chain links TRBV7-9 to TRBJ2-6; D is uncertain. V gave up 1 base and J gave up 0 bases, with 4 bases separating them. Germline V gene data show CDR1 as SEHNR and CDR2 as FQNEAQ (reference sequence). CDR3 size: 15 residues.

The chain combines TRBV29-1 with TRBJ2-7; 11 positions agree with TRBD2. Per the germline V gene, CDR1 is SQVTM and CDR2 is ANQGSEA. The CDR3 loop spans 16 amino acids. After removal of 0 bases from V and 2 bases from J, the junction contained 6 bases not matched to a gene. The CDR3, as DNA: TGCAGCGTTGAAGATGCCATAGCGGGAGGGCCCTACGAGCAGTACTTC. Its translation: CSVEDAIAGGPYEQYF.

This clonotype turned up a few times. The genes are TRBV20-1 and TRBJ2-7; 8 bases agree with TRBD1. The CDR3 is 15 amino acids. V shed 0 bases and J 5 bases; nucleotides not matched to a gene: 9. CDR1 is DFQATT and CDR2 is SNEGSKA in the germline V gene (reference sequence). DNA for the CDR3: TGCAGTGCTAGAGATCCTACGACAGGGGAGAACGAGCAGTACTTC. It is translated as CSARDPTTGENEQYF.

The chain recombines TRBV6-1 with TRBJ1-1; D unresolved. The CDR3 spans 13 residues. Germline CDR1 reads MNHNS; CDR2 reads SASEGT. The V end was cut by 5 bases, the J end by 1 base, with 8 bases between. The CDR3 region is CASSSTSNTEAFF. In nucleotides, the CDR3 is TGTGCCAGCAGTAGTACATCGAACACTGAAGCTTTCTTT.

The J gene is TRBJ2-7, the V gene TRBV10-3, with D perhaps TRBD1 or TRBD2 (5 bases each). Trimming took off 6 bases at V and 1 base at J, with 16 bases between the two ends. This CDR3 is 15 amino acids long. The germline CDR1 and CDR2 sequences are ENHRY and SYGVKD. Here the CDR3 DNA reads TGTGCCATCAGGGATTCCGGGACGGGGTCCTACGAGCAGTACTTC. It encodes CAIRDSGTGSYEQYF.

This clonotype showed up just a few times. This sequence joins TRBV10-2 and TRBJ2-3, with 11 bases fitting TRBD2. V shed 7 bases and J 0 bases; nucleotides not matched to a gene: 3. The CDR3 extends over 15 amino acids. CDR1 is WSHSY and CDR2 is SAAADI in the germline V gene. CDR3 residues: CASKASGGSTDTQYF. Written as DNA, the CDR3 is TGCGCCAGCAAGGCTAGCGGGGGGAGCACAGATACGCAGTATTTT.

This chain uses TRBV6-5 with TRBJ2-7, with 12 bases fitting TRBD2. This CDR3 has 16 amino acids. Losses at the gene ends were 0 bases for V and 7 bases for J; bases not matched to a gene: 7. Looked up from germline, CDR1 is MNHEY and CDR2 is SVGAGI. The CDR3 DNA reads as TGTGCCAGCAGTTACTCCACTAGCGGGAGGCCCCTGGAGCAGTACTTC. This translates into CASSYSTSGRPLEQYF.

Here the CDR3 DNA reads TGTGCCGCCCGGTGGGGTGTGAACACTGAAGCTTTCTTT. Protein product: CAARWGVNTEAFF. The genes are TRBV19 and TRBJ1-1; D unresolved. Germline values: CDR1 LNHDA, CDR2 SQIVND (reference sequence). V lost 11 bases, J lost 0 bases, and 13 bases lay in between. This CDR3 spans 13 amino acids.

The chain is built from TRBV7-7 and TRBJ2-5, with 9 bases lining up with TRBD1. The CDR3 consists of 13 residues. Germline assignment: CDR1 SSHAT and CDR2 FNYEAQ (reference sequence). The CDR3 region is CATATGGVETQYF. The CDR3 coding sequence is TGTGCGACCGCTACAGGGGGCGTAGAGACCCAGTACTTC.

This clonotype was observed at least ten times. The CDR3 DNA reads as TGTGCCAGCAGTGAGTGGACTAGCACAGATACGCAGTATTTT. This encodes CASSEWTSTDTQYF. The rearrangement links TRBV25-1 to TRBJ2-3, with D maybe TRBD2 (5 bases). The CDR3 is 14 residues long. V was trimmed by 3 bases and J by 0 bases, leaving 7 bases between them. The germline V gene has CDR1 MGHDK and CDR2 SYGVNS.

The rearrangement links TRBV30 to TRBJ2-3; 8 bases align to TRBD1. The CDR3 totals 14 residues. Trimming at V came to 5 bases and at J to 2 bases, leaving 6 bases not matched to a gene. Germline CDR1 is GTSNPN and CDR2 is SVGIG (reference sequence). CDR3 sequence (DNA): TGTGCCTGGGGACGGACAGGGACCACAGATACGCAGTATTTT. Translating it yields CAWGRTGTTDTQYF. Supplemented by reference TRBV30 and TRBJ2-3, the full variable domain reads SQTIHQWPATLVQPVGSPLSLECTVEGTSNPNLYWYRQAAGRGLQLLFYSVGIGQISSEVPQNLSASRPQDRQFILSSKKLLLSDSGFYLCAWGRTGTTDTQYFGPGTRLTVL.